This entry lists 31 T cell receptor beta chains sequenced from one sample in a study of PD-1 blockade in classical Hodgkin lymphoma. After autologous stem cell transplantation all patients relapsed, and prior brentuximab vedotin exposure differed between cohorts. Libraries were prepared by immunoSEQ multiplex PCR; TCRdb keeps only in-frame clonotypes and omits some of them. The top ten clones hold roughly 24% of a sample with approximately 27,000 clones, approximately 66% of them seen once. The source was peripheral blood mononuclear cells (PBMCs), collected before the second cycle of nivolumab. Receptors originate from a human donor with classical Hodgkin lymphoma.

This clone appeared once. The chain is built from TRBV4-3 and TRBJ2-2; 7 nucleotides line up with TRBD2. The length of the CDR3 is 18 residues. V was clipped by 0 bases and J by 3 bases; unmatched bases: 10. Germline lookup yields CDR1 LGHNA and CDR2 YSLEER. This CDR3 reads CASSQDQSLGGYTGELFF. CDR3 sequence (DNA): TGCGCCAGCAGCCAAGATCAATCATTGGGGGGGTACACCGGGGAGCTGTTTTTT.

This chain links TRBV19 with TRBJ1-1, with D tentatively TRBD1 (6 bases). CDR1 and CDR2 (germline): LNHDA, SQIVND (reference sequence). Trimming took 1 base from V and 1 from J, leaving 10 bases between them. There are 15 residues in the CDR3. CDR3 sequence (DNA): TGTGCCAGTAGTATAGCCCGGGGGCCGAACACTGAAGCTTTCTTT. It encodes CASSIARGPNTEAFF.

The rearrangement joins TRBV5-4 to TRBJ2-5; 9 positions agree with TRBD2. This CDR3 has 15 amino acids. Germline CDR1 is SGHNT and CDR2 is YYREEE (reference sequence). After removal of 4 bases from V and 7 bases from J, the junction contained 11 bases not matched to a gene. The CDR3 region has the DNA TGTGCCAGCAGCATCCCTGCGGGAGGGCCGGGGACCCAGTACTTC. This translates into CASSIPAGGPGTQYF.

This clone appeared once. This rearrangement joins TRBV6-1 to TRBJ2-1, with D perhaps matching TRBD1 or TRBD2 (5 bases each). The CDR3 loop spans 14 amino acids. Deletions cut 6 bases from V and 7 bases from J, with 16 bases between. Germline V gene lookup returns CDR1 MNHNS and CDR2 SASEGT. Here the CDR3 reads CASRGPLGENEQFF. CDR3 nucleotide sequence: TGTGCCAGCAGGGGGCCCCTGGGGGAAAATGAGCAGTTCTTC.

The chain carries TRBV29-1 and TRBJ2-5, with D unclear. With 2 bases removed from V and 5 bases from J, the gap between germline ends came to 15 bases. Per germline, CDR1 SQVTM and CDR2 ANQGSEA. The CDR3 is 14 residues long. CDR3 DNA: TGCAGCGTTGAAACCTTCGGGTCCACGGAGACCCAGTACTTC. Its protein is CSVETFGSTETQYF.

The chain links TRBV19 to TRBJ2-2; D might be TRBD2 (5 bases). The germline V gene encodes CDR1 LNHDA and CDR2 SQIVND (reference sequence). V was cut by 7 bases and J by 6 bases, with 12 bases left in between. The CDR3 runs to 13 residues. The CDR3 spells CASTPSGSGELFF. The CDR3 DNA reads TGTGCCAGTACTCCTTCGGGGTCCGGGGAGCTGTTTTTT.

V and J are TRBV7-9 and TRBJ1-1; unclear D gene. V lost 1 base to trimming and J lost 0 bases, with 9 bases between them. CDR3 length equals 15 residues. Germline lookup yields CDR1 SEHNR and CDR2 FQNEAQ (reference sequence). The CDR3 loop reads CASSLDVGVNTEAFF. The CDR3 DNA is TGTGCCAGCAGCTTAGATGTGGGTGTGAACACTGAAGCTTTCTTT.

The J gene is TRBJ1-1, the V gene TRBV19; 7 bases map to TRBD1. The junction had 8 bases not matched to a gene; V was cut back by 3 bases and J by 7 bases. The germline V gene has CDR1 LNHDA and CDR2 SQIVND (reference sequence). The CDR3 consists of 14 residues. CDR3 nucleotides: TGTGCCAGTAGTATCCCCGTAGGGGGCGGTGAAGCTTTCTTT. Residues: CASSIPVGGGEAFF.

This chain uses TRBV9 with TRBJ2-7; 7 nucleotides line up with TRBD1. V lost 4 bases and J lost 3; bases outside the gene matches: 7. The CDR3 contains 14 residues. Germline CDR1 is SGDLS and CDR2 is YYNGEE. The CDR3 DNA reads TGTGCCAGCAGCCCGGGGACAGTTAACTACGAGCAGTACTTC. Translating gives CASSPGTVNYEQYF.

This clone showed up just a few times. This chain links TRBV5-1 with TRBJ1-4; D may be TRBD1 (5 bases). Germline loops: CDR1 SGHRS, CDR2 YFSETQ. The CDR3 loop spans 14 amino acids. The germline V and J ends were trimmed by 0 bases and 4 bases, with 7 bases remaining between them. In DNA form, the CDR3 reads TGCGCCAGCAGCTTGGGACAGAGTAATGAAAAACTGTTTTTT. Amino acid sequence: CASSLGQSNEKLFF.

Comment on this clone: A read error is possible here, since a much larger clone lies one base away. This sample also contains other DNA sequences that code for the same CDR3. The rearrangement links TRBV19 to TRBJ1-5; unclear D gene. Trimming removed 6 bases at V and 0 bases at J, with 18 bases between. The V gene's germline CDR1 is LNHDA and CDR2 SQIVND (reference sequence). The CDR3 is 17 amino acids. The CDR3: CASRLMGQAYSNQPQHF. CDR3 nucleotides: TGTGCCAGTAGGCTAATGGGCCAAGCATATAGCAATCAGCCCCAGCATTTT.

The table lists this clone with a count of one. This sequence joins TRBV5-4 and TRBJ1-1; 7 nucleotides match TRBD1. The CDR3 runs to 19 residues. The germline gives CDR1 SGHNT, CDR2 YYREEE (reference sequence). V trimming: 0 bases; J trimming: 0 bases; junction bases outside the gene matches: 14. CDR3 DNA: TGTGCCAGCAGCTTGGGACAGGGTGGACGCGTTGGGATGAACACTGAAGCTTTCTTT. Its protein is CASSLGQGGRVGMNTEAFF.

This rearrangement joins TRBV6-1 to TRBJ2-5, with TRBD1 matching over 7 bases. The trim removed 0 bases at V and 5 bases at J, leaving 6 bases unmatched. CDR1 and CDR2 from the germline V gene are MNHNS and SASEGT. CDR3 length: 15 residues. CDR3 in amino acids: CASSEATGVWETQYF. The DNA of the CDR3 is TGTGCCAGCAGTGAAGCCACAGGGGTCTGGGAGACCCAGTACTTC.

The chain uses TRBV7-2 and TRBJ2-5; 7 positions agree with TRBD2. The CDR3 consists of 15 residues. Trimming took 1 base from V and 3 from J; bases not matched to a gene: 5. The germline V gene has CDR1 SGHTA and CDR2 FQGNSA. CDR3 bases: TGTGCCAGCAGCTTAGAGCGGGATGGGGAAGAGACCCAGTACTTC. Its translation: CASSLERDGEETQYF.

The chain uses TRBV27 and TRBJ1-1; D uncertain. Germline V gives CDR1 MNHEY, CDR2 SMNVEV (reference sequence). Trimming pared 0 bases from V and 4 bases from J, leaving 12 bases between. The CDR3 is 15 residues long. The CDR3 is CASSLSNPGVTEAFF. The CDR3 region has the DNA TGTGCCAGCAGTTTATCGAATCCCGGGGTCACTGAAGCTTTCTTT.

The chain is built from TRBV6-5 and TRBJ2-7; possibly TRBD1 or TRBD2 for D (5 bases each). Germline V gives CDR1 MNHEY, CDR2 SVGAGI. Trimming removed 2 bases from V and 2 bases from J, with 10 bases in between. CDR3 length equals 14 residues. CDR3 loop: CASSYEGPPYEQYF. As DNA, the CDR3 is TGTGCCAGCAGTTACGAGGGACCACCCTACGAGCAGTACTTC.

This sequence joins TRBV27 and TRBJ2-7; the D gene is possibly TRBD2 (6 bases). CDR3 length equals 13 residues. The V end lost 6 bases, the J end lost 6 bases, and 15 bases lay between the germline ends. The germline gives CDR1 MNHEY, CDR2 SMNVEV (reference sequence). The DNA for the CDR3 is TGTGCCAGCAGAGGTGGAGGGTACGGCGAGCAGTACTTC. It yields the protein CASRGGGYGEQYF.

The V and J genes are TRBV4-2 and TRBJ1-1; a weak D match, TRBD1 (5 bases). V gave up 1 base and J gave up 1 base, with 19 bases separating them. CDR1 LGHNA and CDR2 YNFKEQ come from the germline V gene. This CDR3 spans 18 amino acids. The CDR3 sequence is CASSQARGSGGSNTEAFF. The CDR3 region has the DNA TGTGCCAGCAGCCAAGCCCGGGGGAGTGGGGGGTCGAACACTGAAGCTTTCTTT.

There are a few counts of this clone. The V and J genes are TRBV28 and TRBJ1-6, with 7 bases fitting TRBD1. Looked up from germline, CDR1 is MDHEN and CDR2 is SYDVKM. The CDR3 spans 15 residues. V was pared by 3 bases and J by 10 bases, with 9 bases of the junction left unmatched. This chain's CDR3 is CASSFRDSLKSPLHF. The CDR3 DNA reads TGTGCCAGCAGTTTTAGGGACAGTCTTAAATCACCCCTCCACTTT.

This sequence joins TRBV11-2 and TRBJ2-3; D unclear. Per the germline V gene, CDR1 is SGHAT and CDR2 is FQNNGV. This CDR3 contains 16 residues. V lost 4 bases and J lost 1, with 15 bases in between. The CDR3, as DNA: TGTGCCAGCAGCTCTAGGGCAGTTTGGGGCACAGATACGCAGTATTTT. This gives the protein CASSSRAVWGTDTQYF.

The gene calls are TRBV7-2 and TRBJ2-6; D possibly corresponds to TRBD2 (5 bases). The germline CDR1 and CDR2 sequences are SGHTA and FQGNSA. This CDR3 is built from 20 residues. The V end lost 0 bases, the J end lost 3 bases, and 21 bases lay between the germline ends. The CDR3 spells CASSLATRSRELRGANVLTF. The CDR3 DNA follows: TGTGCCAGCAGCTTAGCGACGAGGTCGAGGGAATTACGTGGGGCCAACGTCCTGACTTTC.

The sample holds a few counts of this clone. The genes are TRBV19 and TRBJ1-2; D gene unclear. The CDR3 extends over 13 amino acids. Trimming removed 3 bases from V and 3 bases from J, with 8 bases in between. Germline lookup yields CDR1 LNHDA and CDR2 SQIVND (reference sequence). The CDR3: CASSILGYYGYTF. The CDR3 nucleotides read TGTGCCAGTAGTATTCTCGGGTACTATGGCTACACCTTC.

This clone was detected a few times. The chain carries TRBV19 and TRBJ2-1, with D unresolved. The V gene lost 3 bases and the J gene lost 9 bases, with 9 bases spanning the gap. Germline-derived CDR1 and CDR2 are LNHDA and SQIVND (reference sequence). The CDR3 totals 12 residues. The CDR3 DNA reads as TGTGCCAGTAGTATTAGCTGGACTGAGCAGTTCTTC. It encodes CASSISWTEQFF. Filled out from reference TRBV19 and TRBJ2-1, the complete variable domain reads DGGITQSPKYLFRKEGQNVTLSCEQNLNHDAMYWYRQDPGQGLRLIYYSQIVNDFQKGDIAEGYSVSREKKESFPLTVTSAQKNPTAFYLCASSISWTEQFFGPGTRLTVL.

This chain joins TRBV10-2 and TRBJ1-1, with TRBD1 matching 8 bases. From germline, CDR1 is WSHSY and CDR2 SAAADI. The CDR3 has 16 residues. Trimming at V came to 4 bases and at J to 5 bases, leaving 12 bases not matched to a gene. The CDR3, as DNA: TGCGCCAGCAGTGGAGGTAGCAGGGGGCTTTGGACTGAAGCTTTCTTT. It specifies CASSGGSRGLWTEAFF.

This clone was seen only a few times. V and J are TRBV6-6 and TRBJ2-2; no clear D gene. CDR3 size: 12 residues. Germline V gene data show CDR1 as MNHNY and CDR2 as SVGAGI (reference sequence). The ends were cut back, 8 bases at V and 2 bases at J, with 6 bases in the middle. This CDR3 is CASGLNTGELFF. The DNA of the CDR3 is TGTGCCAGCGGTCTAAACACCGGGGAGCTGTTTTTT.

This rearrangement joins TRBV19 to TRBJ2-4; D may be TRBD2 (7 bases). The V end lost 5 bases, the J end lost 6 bases, and 17 bases lay between the germline ends. CDR3 size: 15 residues. Germline V gives CDR1 LNHDA, CDR2 SQIVND (reference sequence). The CDR3 DNA follows: TGTGCCAGTAGTCTTCTAGGGGGACTATCAAACATTCAGTACTTC. Encoded protein: CASSLLGGLSNIQYF.

The chain recombines TRBV4-3 with TRBJ1-5, with unresolved D. The length of the CDR3 is 15 residues. CDR1 is LGHNA and CDR2 is YSLEER in the germline V gene. The V gene lost 1 base and the J gene lost 1 base, with 8 bases spanning the gap. CDR3 loop: CASSQGTLSNQPQHF. CDR3 DNA: TGCGCCAGCAGCCAAGGGACCTTAAGCAATCAGCCCCAGCATTTT.

This clone has just one count. This chain connects TRBV4-3 to TRBJ1-6, with TRBD1 matching 7 bases. Germline CDR1 reads LGHNA; CDR2 reads YSLEER. The V gene end was trimmed by 2 bases and the J gene end by 5 bases; junction bases not matched to a gene: 6. This CDR3 comprises 16 residues. CDR3 nucleotides: TGCGCCAGCAGCCAACTAACCGGGACAGATAATTCACCCCTCCACTTT. Amino acid sequence: CASSQLTGTDNSPLHF.

A few counts support this clone. The rearrangement joins TRBV2 to TRBJ1-5; D might be TRBD1 (5 bases). Trimming pared 6 bases from V and 10 bases from J, leaving 16 bases between. Germline CDR1 is SNHLY and CDR2 is FYNNEI. The CDR3 runs 13 residues. CDR3 in amino acids: CASRESKGSPQHF. The CDR3 coding sequence is TGTGCCAGCAGGGAATCAAAGGGGTCACCCCAGCATTTT. Variable domain in full (rest from reference TRBV2 and TRBJ1-5): EPEVTQTPSHQVTQMGQEVILRCVPISNHLYFYWYRQILGQKVEFLVSFYNNEISEKSEIFDDQFSVERPDGSNFTLKIRSTKLEDSAMYFCASRESKGSPQHFGDGTRLSIL.

The chain recombines TRBV28 with TRBJ2-2; TRBD1 aligns across 7 bases. CDR3 length: 16 amino acids. CDR1 MDHEN and CDR2 SYDVKM come from the germline V gene. V shed 2 bases and J 4 bases; nucleotides not matched to a gene: 7. In nucleotides, the CDR3 is TGTGCCAGCAGTTTAACGGACAGGTCGGTCACCGGGGAGCTGTTTTTT. This translates into CASSLTDRSVTGELFF.

The gene calls are TRBV19 and TRBJ2-2, with TRBD1 matching 9 bases. Germline V gene sequence: CDR1 LNHDA, CDR2 SQIVND (reference sequence). Germline trimming cut 3 bases from V and 6 bases from J; bases unmatched to any gene: 5. CDR3 size: 15 residues. CDR3 sequence (DNA): TGTGCCAGTAGTATTCAGAGACAGGGGGCCGGGGAGCTGTTTTTT. This sequence encodes CASSIQRQGAGELFF.